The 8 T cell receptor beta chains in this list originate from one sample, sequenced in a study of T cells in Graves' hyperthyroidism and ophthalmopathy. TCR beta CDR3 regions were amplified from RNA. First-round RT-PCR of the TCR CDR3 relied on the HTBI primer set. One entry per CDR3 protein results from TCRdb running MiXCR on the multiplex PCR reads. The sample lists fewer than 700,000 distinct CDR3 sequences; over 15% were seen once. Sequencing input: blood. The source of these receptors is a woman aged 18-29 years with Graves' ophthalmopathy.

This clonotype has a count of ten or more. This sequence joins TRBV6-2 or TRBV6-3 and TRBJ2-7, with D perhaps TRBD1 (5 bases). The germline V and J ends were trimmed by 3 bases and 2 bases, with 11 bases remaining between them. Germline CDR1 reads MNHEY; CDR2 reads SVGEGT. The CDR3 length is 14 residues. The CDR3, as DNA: TGTGCCAGCAGTTATGGCGGACAAACCTACGAGCAGTACTTC. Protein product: CASSYGGQTYEQYF.

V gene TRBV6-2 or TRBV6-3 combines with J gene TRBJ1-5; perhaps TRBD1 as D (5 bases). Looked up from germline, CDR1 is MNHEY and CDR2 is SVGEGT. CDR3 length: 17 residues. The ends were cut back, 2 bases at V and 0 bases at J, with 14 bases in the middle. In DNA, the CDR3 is TGTGCCAGCAGTTACCCCACCTTCAGGGTTAGCAATCAGCCCCAGCATTTT. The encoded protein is CASSYPTFRVSNQPQHF.

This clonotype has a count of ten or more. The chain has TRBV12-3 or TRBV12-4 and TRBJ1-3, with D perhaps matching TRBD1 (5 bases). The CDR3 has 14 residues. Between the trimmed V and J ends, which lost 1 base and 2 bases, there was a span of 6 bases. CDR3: CASSLGGAGNTIYF. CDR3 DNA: TGTGCCAGCAGTTTAGGGGGGGCTGGAAACACCATATATTTT.

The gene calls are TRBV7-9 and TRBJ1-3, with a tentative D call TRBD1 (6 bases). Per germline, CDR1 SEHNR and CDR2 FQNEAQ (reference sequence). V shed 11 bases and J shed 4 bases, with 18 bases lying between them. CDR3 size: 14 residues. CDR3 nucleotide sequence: TGTGCCGCCCGTCAGACAGGAGGGGGAAACACCATATATTTT. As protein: CAARQTGGGNTIYF.

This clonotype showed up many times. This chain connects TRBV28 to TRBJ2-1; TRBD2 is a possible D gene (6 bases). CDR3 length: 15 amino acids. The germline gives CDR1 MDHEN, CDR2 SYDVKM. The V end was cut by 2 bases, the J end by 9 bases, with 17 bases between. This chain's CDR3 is CASSLPVGRAGEQFF. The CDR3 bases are TGTGCCAGCAGTTTACCTGTCGGGAGAGCTGGTGAGCAGTTCTTC. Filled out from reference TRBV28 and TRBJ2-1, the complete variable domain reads DVKVTQSSRYLVKRTGEKVFLECVQDMDHENMFWYRQDPGLGLRLIYFSYDVKMKEKGDIPEGYSVSREKKERFSLILESASTNQTSMYLCASSLPVGRAGEQFFGPGTRLTVL.

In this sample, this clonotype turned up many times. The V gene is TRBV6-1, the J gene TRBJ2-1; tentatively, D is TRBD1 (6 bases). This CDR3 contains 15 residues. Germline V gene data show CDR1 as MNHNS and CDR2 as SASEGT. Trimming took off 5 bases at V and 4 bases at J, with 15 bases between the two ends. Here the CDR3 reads CASSHDRLAYNEQFF. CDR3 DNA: TGTGCCAGCAGTCATGACAGGTTAGCTTACAATGAGCAGTTCTTC.

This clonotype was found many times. CDR3 DNA: TGTGCCAGCTCGTCTCGGGGGCAGGACACTGAAGCTTTCTTT. Protein product: CASSSRGQDTEAFF. The V gene is TRBV18, the J gene TRBJ1-1, with D tentatively TRBD1 (6 bases). Germline CDR1 reads KGHSH; CDR2 reads LQKENI. The V and J ends lost 6 bases and 3 bases respectively, with 14 bases between them. The CDR3 has 14 amino acids.

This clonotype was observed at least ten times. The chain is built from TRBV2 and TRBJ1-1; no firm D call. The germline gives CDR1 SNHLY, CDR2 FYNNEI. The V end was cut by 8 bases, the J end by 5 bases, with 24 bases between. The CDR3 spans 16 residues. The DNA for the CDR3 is TGTGCCAGCCACGAAGGTCACCACCTTCCAGGAACTGAAGCTTTCTTT. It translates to CASHEGHHLPGTEAFF.